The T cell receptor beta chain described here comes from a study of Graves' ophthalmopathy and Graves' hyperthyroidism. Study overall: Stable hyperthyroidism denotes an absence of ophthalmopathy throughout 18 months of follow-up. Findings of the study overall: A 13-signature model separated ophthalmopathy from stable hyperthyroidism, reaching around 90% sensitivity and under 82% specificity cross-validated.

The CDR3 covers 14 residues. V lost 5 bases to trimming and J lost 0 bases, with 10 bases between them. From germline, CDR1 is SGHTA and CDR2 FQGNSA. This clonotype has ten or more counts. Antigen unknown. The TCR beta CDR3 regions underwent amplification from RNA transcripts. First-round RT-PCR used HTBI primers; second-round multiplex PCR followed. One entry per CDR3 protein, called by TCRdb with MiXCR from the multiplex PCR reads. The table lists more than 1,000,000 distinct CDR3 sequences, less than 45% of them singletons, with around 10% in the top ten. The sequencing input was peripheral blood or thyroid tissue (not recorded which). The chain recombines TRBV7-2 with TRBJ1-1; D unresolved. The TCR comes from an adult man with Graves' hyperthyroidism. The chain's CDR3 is CASSQSVLNTEAFF. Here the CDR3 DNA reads TGTGCCAGCAGCCAATCAGTTTTGAACACTGAAGCTTTCTTT.